The 18 T cell receptor beta chains in this list originate from one sample, sequenced in a study of T cell changes during pregnancy in multiple sclerosis. Produced via immunoSEQ multiplex PCR; TCRdb's table is partial and in-frame only. The data show under 120,000 clones, about nine tenths seen once. The sample in question was peripheral blood, obtained after pregnancy. The receptors originated from a female donor with multiple sclerosis, enrolled in a pregnancy study.

This chain links TRBV15 with TRBJ1-2; possible D gene TRBD1, 5 bases. This CDR3 spans 16 amino acids. Trimming cost V 6 bases and J 8 bases, with 25 bases left between them. Germline lookup yields CDR1 LNHNV and CDR2 YYDKDF (reference sequence). In DNA form, the CDR3 reads TGTGCCACCAGTAAGAGATGGGACTCCTCGGTGGGGGGCTACACCTTC. It is translated as CATSKRWDSSVGGYTF.

The V call is TRBV15, the J call TRBJ2-1; 11 bases line up with TRBD2. CDR3 length equals 15 residues. Germline CDR1 is LNHNV and CDR2 is YYDKDF (reference sequence). V lost 8 bases to trimming and J lost 5 bases; unmatched junction nucleotides: 8. The CDR3 nucleotides are TGTGCCACCTCCCGACTAGCGGGGCTAGACAATGAGCAGTTCTTC. It is translated as CATSRLAGLDNEQFF.

V and J are TRBV19 and TRBJ2-7, with 7 bases that match TRBD1. The CDR3 extends over 13 amino acids. V trimming: 5 bases; J trimming: 2 bases; junction bases outside the gene matches: 3. The germline gives CDR1 LNHDA, CDR2 SQIVND (reference sequence). CDR3: CASSLTGTYEQYF. The CDR3 bases are TGTGCCAGTAGTCTGACAGGGACCTACGAGCAGTACTTC.

This rearrangement joins TRBV5-6 to TRBJ1-2, with D perhaps matching TRBD1 (6 bases). The V and J ends lost 0 bases and 4 bases respectively, with 13 bases between them. The CDR3 loop spans 15 amino acids. The V gene's germline CDR1 is SGHDT and CDR2 YYEEEE. In DNA form, the CDR3 reads TGTGCCAGCAGCTTGGCCGGGACACCTACCTATGGCTACACCTTC. Residues: CASSLAGTPTYGYTF. Supplemented by reference TRBV5-6 and TRBJ1-2, the full variable domain reads DAGVTQSPTHLIKTRGQQVTLRCSPKSGHDTVSWYQQALGQGPQFIFQYYEEEERQRGNFPDRFSGHQFPNYSSELNVNALLLGDSALYLCASSLAGTPTYGYTFGSGTRLTVV.

The chain carries TRBV27 and TRBJ2-7; 7 positions match TRBD1. V shed 2 bases, J shed 3 bases, and the junction held 4 bases outside the gene matches. Germline V gives CDR1 MNHEY, CDR2 SMNVEV (reference sequence). The CDR3 sequence is 14 residues long. The CDR3 loop reads CASSLRDSHYEQYF. The CDR3 coding sequence is TGTGCCAGCAGTTTACGGGACAGCCACTACGAGCAGTACTTC.

J is TRBJ1-2 and V is TRBV5-1, with TRBD1 matching over 11 bases. The CDR3 is made up of 14 amino acids. The ends lost 4 bases at V and 6 bases at J; junction bases unmatched: 5. Germline CDR1 is SGHRS and CDR2 is YFSETQ. This CDR3 is CASSPGQGADGYTF. In DNA form, the CDR3 reads TGCGCCAGCAGCCCCGGACAGGGGGCTGATGGCTACACCTTC.

This chain connects TRBV6-4 to TRBJ1-6; D is ambiguous. Germline CDR1 is MRHNA and CDR2 is SNTAGT. The CDR3 is 13 amino acids. V gave up 3 bases and J gave up 9 bases, with 9 bases separating them. CDR3 loop: CASSETSVSPLHF. In DNA form, the CDR3 reads TGTGCCAGCAGTGAGACTTCGGTTTCACCCCTCCACTTT.

The chain recombines TRBV19 with TRBJ2-5; 7 nucleotides match TRBD1. The germline V gene has CDR1 LNHDA and CDR2 SQIVND (reference sequence). This CDR3 is built from 18 residues. V lost 2 bases to trimming and J lost 4 bases; unmatched junction nucleotides: 16. The CDR3 DNA follows: TGTGCCAGTAGTATAATCTACCCCAGGGGGAGACGGCGAGAGACCCAGTACTTC. This gives the protein CASSIIYPRGRRRETQYF.

The chain combines TRBV2 with TRBJ2-2; TRBD1 matches at 9 bases. CDR3 length equals 17 residues. The germline V gene has CDR1 SNHLY and CDR2 FYNNEI. Germline trimming cut 10 bases from V and 3 bases from J; bases unmatched to any gene: 15. This CDR3 is CAIHPAGQGDYTGELFF. CDR3 nucleotides: TGTGCCATCCATCCGGCGGGACAGGGTGATTACACCGGGGAGCTGTTTTTT.

This clone appeared a single time. The V call is TRBV30, the J call TRBJ1-1; 9 nucleotides line up with TRBD1. CDR3 length equals 15 residues. V lost 0 bases to trimming and J lost 0 bases; unmatched junction nucleotides: 2. Germline V gene sequence: CDR1 GTSNPN, CDR2 SVGIG (reference sequence). In nucleotides, the CDR3 is TGTGCCTGGAGTGTAGGGACAGGGATGAACACTGAAGCTTTCTTT. This gives the protein CAWSVGTGMNTEAFF.

This chain uses TRBV14 with TRBJ2-3; perhaps TRBD2 as D (6 bases). V was clipped by 2 bases and J by 8 bases, with 17 bases between them. The CDR3 has 15 residues. Germline CDR1 reads SGHDN; CDR2 reads FVKESK. For the CDR3, the DNA is TGTGCCAGCAGCCAACAAGCGGGTCCTCGAAGTACGCAGTATTTT. Translating gives CASSQQAGPRSTQYF.

The chain joins TRBV9 to TRBJ2-1, with 10 positions matching TRBD2. The CDR3 spans 15 residues. Trimming cost V 0 bases and J 6 bases; bases outside gene matches: 3. Germline lookup yields CDR1 SGDLS and CDR2 YYNGEE. The CDR3 nucleotides are TGTGCCAGCAGCGTAGGCAGCGGGGGGGCCAATGAGCAGTTCTTC. The encoded protein is CASSVGSGGANEQFF.

Here the CDR3 reads CASSQDIGQASYEQYF. As DNA, the CDR3 is TGTGCCAGCAGCCAAGACATTGGACAGGCTTCCTACGAGCAGTACTTC. V is TRBV14 and J is TRBJ2-7; the match to TRBD1 covers 7 bases. The CDR3 totals 16 residues. Germline CDR1 SGHDN, CDR2 FVKESK. J was trimmed by 1 base and V by 0 bases; bases with no gene match: 6.

This chain connects TRBV5-1 to TRBJ1-3, with D uncertain. Germline lookup yields CDR1 SGHRS and CDR2 YFSETQ. Trimming stripped 6 bases from V and 4 bases from J, with 14 bases between. CDR3 length: 14 residues. CDR3 DNA: TGCGCCAGCACCGGGGTCCCGGGAGGAAACACCATATATTTT. Protein sequence: CASTGVPGGNTIYF.

This chain connects TRBV9 to TRBJ2-7; tentatively, D is TRBD2 (5 bases). The CDR3 length is 14 residues. Germline V lookup: CDR1 SGDLS, CDR2 YYNGEE. Trimming took off 3 bases at V and 3 bases at J, with 13 bases between the two ends. CDR3 bases: TGTGCCAGCAGCGCAGAGGGTTCTGGCTACGAGCAGTACTTC. Amino acids: CASSAEGSGYEQYF.

The J gene is TRBJ2-5, the V gene TRBV5-1, with 9 bases matching TRBD2. V dropped 4 bases and J dropped 7; count of bases not matched to a gene: 17. The germline CDR1 and CDR2 sequences are SGHRS and YFSETQ. The CDR3 runs 17 residues. CDR3: CASSTSLAGALDGTQYF. The CDR3 nucleotides read TGCGCCAGCAGCACCTCCTTAGCGGGAGCCCTTGATGGGACCCAGTACTTC.

This chain joins TRBV7-9 and TRBJ1-1, with D unresolved. Germline CDR1 reads SEHNR; CDR2 reads FQNEAQ (reference sequence). V was pared by 1 base and J by 6 bases, with 12 bases between. The length of the CDR3 is 14 residues. The CDR3 loop reads CASSLGAGGSEAFF. The CDR3 DNA reads TGTGCCAGCAGCTTAGGGGCAGGAGGGTCTGAAGCTTTCTTT.

The rearrangement joins TRBV27 to TRBJ1-5; no firm D call. Germline V gives CDR1 MNHEY, CDR2 SMNVEV (reference sequence). The V end lost 6 bases, the J end lost 5 bases, and 11 bases lay between the germline ends. The CDR3 is 13 amino acids. CDR3 sequence reads: CASREGEYQPQHF. CDR3 in DNA: TGTGCCAGCAGGGAGGGTGAGTATCAGCCCCAGCATTTT.